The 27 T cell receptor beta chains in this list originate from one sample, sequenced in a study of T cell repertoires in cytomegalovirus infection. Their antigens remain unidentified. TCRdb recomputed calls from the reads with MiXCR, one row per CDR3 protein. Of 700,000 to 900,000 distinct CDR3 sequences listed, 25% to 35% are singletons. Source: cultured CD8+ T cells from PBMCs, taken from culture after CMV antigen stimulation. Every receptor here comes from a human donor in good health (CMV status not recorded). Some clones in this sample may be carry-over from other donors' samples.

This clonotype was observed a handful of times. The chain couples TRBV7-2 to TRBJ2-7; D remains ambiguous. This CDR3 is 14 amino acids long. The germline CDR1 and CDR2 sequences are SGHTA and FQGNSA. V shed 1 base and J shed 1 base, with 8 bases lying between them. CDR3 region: CASSLDPLSYEQYF. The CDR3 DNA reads TGTGCCAGCAGCTTAGACCCCCTTTCCTACGAGCAGTACTTC.

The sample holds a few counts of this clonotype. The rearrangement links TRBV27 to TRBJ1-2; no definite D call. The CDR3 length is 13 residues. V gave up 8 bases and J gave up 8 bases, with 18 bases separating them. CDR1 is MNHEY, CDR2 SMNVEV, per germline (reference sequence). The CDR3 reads CASRGPSVGGYTF. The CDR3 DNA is TGTGCCAGCCGAGGGCCTTCAGTGGGAGGCTACACCTTC.

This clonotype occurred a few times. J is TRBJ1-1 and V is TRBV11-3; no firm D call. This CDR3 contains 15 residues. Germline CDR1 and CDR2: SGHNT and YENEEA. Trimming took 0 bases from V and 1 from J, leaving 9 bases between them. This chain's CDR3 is CASSLDPGRNTEAFF. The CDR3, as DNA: TGTGCCAGCAGCTTAGATCCCGGCAGGAACACTGAAGCTTTCTTT.

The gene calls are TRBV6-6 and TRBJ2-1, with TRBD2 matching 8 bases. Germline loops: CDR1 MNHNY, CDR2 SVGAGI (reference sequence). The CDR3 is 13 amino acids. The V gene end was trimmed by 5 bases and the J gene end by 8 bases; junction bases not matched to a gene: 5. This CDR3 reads CASSSGGYDEQFF. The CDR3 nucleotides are TGTGCCAGCAGTAGCGGGGGCTATGATGAGCAGTTCTTC.

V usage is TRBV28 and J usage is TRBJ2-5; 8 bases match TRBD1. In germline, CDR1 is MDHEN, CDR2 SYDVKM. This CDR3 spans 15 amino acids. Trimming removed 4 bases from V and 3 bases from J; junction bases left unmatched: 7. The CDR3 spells CASSWSDRVEETQYF. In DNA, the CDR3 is TGTGCCAGCAGTTGGTCGGACAGGGTTGAAGAGACCCAGTACTTC.

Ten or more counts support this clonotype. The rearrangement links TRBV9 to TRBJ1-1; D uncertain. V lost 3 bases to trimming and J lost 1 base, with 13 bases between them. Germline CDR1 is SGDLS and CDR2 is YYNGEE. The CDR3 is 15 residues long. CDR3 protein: CASSASYKWNTEAFF. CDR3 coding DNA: TGTGCCAGCAGCGCGTCGTACAAATGGAACACTGAAGCTTTCTTT. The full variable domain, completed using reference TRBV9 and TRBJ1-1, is DSGVTQTPKHLITATGQRVTLRCSPRSGDLSVYWYQQSLDQGLQFLIQYYNGEERAKGNILERFSAQQFPDLHSELNLSSLELGDSALYFCASSASYKWNTEAFFGQGTRLTVV.

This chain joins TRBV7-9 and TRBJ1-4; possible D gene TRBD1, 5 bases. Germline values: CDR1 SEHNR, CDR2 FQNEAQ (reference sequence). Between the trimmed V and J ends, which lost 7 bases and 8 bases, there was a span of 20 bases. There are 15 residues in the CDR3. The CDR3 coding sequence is TGTGCCAGCACGCCGCGGGGGGAGGGGTCGGAAAAACTGTTTTTT. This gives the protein CASTPRGEGSEKLFF.

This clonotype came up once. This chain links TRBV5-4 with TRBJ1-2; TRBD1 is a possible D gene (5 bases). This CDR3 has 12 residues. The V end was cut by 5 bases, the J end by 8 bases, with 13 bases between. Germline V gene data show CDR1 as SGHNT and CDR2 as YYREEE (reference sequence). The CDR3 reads CASRTQGIGYTF. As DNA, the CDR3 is TGTGCCAGCAGAACTCAGGGTATCGGCTACACCTTC.

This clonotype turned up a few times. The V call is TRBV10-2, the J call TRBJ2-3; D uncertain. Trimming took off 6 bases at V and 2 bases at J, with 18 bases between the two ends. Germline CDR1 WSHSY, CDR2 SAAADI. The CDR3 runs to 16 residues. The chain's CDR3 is CASRASRTRPTDTQYF. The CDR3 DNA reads TGCGCCAGCAGAGCCTCTCGGACCAGGCCCACAGATACGCAGTATTTT.

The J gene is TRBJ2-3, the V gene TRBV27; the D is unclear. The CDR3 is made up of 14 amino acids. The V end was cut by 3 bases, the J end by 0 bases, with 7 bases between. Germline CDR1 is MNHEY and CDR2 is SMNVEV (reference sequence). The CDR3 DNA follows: TGTGCCAGCAGTTTCATGCAAAGCACAGATACGCAGTATTTT. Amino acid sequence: CASSFMQSTDTQYF.

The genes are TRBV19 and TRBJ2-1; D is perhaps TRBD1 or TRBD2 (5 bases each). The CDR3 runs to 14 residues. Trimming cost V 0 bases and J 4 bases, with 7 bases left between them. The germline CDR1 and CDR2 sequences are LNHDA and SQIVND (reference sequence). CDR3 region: CASSIEGRYNEQFF. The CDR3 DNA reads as TGTGCCAGTAGTATAGAGGGACGTTACAATGAGCAGTTCTTC.

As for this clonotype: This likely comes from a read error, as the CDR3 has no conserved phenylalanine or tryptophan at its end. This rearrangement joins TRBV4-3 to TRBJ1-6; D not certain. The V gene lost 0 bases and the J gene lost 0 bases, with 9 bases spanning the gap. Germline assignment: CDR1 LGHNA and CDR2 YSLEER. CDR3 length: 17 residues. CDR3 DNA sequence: TGCGCCAGCAGCCAAGATCTTACGGGCTCCTATAATTCACCCCTCCACGTT. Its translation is CASSQDLTGSYNSPLHV.

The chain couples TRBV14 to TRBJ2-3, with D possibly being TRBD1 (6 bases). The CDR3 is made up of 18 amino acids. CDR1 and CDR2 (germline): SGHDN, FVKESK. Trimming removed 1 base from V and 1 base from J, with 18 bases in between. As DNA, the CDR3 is TGTGCCAGCAGCCAAGGCAGGGCACGGACAGCCGGCACAGATACGCAGTATTTT. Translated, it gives CASSQGRARTAGTDTQYF.

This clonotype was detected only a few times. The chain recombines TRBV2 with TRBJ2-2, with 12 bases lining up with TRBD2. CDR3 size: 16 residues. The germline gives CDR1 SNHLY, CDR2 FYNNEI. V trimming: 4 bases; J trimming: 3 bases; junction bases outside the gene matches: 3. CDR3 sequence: CASSGGLAGHTGELFF. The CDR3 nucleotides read TGTGCCAGCAGTGGTGGACTAGCGGGGCACACCGGGGAGCTGTTTTTT. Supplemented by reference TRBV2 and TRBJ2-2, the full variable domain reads EPEVTQTPSHQVTQMGQEVILRCVPISNHLYFYWYRQILGQKVEFLVSFYNNEISEKSEIFDDQFSVERPDGSNFTLKIRSTKLEDSAMYFCASSGGLAGHTGELFFGEGSRLTVL.

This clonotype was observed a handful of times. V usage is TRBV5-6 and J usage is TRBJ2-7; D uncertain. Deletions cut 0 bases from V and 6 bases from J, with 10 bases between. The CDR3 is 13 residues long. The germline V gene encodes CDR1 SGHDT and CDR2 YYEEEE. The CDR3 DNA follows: TGTGCCAGCAGCTTGGGAACCCACGCCGAGCAGTACTTC. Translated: CASSLGTHAEQYF.

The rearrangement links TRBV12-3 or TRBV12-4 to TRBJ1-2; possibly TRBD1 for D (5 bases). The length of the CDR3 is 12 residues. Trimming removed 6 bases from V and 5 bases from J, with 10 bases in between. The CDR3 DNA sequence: TGTGCCAGCAGAGTGACAGTTTATGGCTACACCTTC. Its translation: CASRVTVYGYTF.

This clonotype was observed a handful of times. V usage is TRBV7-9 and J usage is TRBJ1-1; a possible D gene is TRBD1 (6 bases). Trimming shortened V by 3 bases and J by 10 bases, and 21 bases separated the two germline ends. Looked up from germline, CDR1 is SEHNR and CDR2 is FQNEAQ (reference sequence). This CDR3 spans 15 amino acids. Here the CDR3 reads CASSFLGGRTFGAFF. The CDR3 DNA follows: TGTGCCAGCAGCTTTCTTGGGGGGCGAACGTTCGGAGCTTTCTTT. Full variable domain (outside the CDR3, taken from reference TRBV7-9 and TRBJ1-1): DTGVSQNPRHKITKRGQNVTFRCDPISEHNRLYWYRQTLGQGPEFLTYFQNEAQLEKSRLLSDRFSAERPKGSFSTLEIQRTEQGDSAMYLCASSFLGGRTFGAFFGQGTRLTVV.

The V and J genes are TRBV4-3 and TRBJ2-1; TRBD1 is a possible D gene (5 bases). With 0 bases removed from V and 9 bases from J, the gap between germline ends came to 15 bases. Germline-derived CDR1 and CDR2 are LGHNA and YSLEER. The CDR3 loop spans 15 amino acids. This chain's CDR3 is CASSQEAESGFEQFF. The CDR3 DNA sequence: TGCGCCAGCAGCCAAGAGGCTGAGTCAGGGTTTGAGCAGTTCTTC.

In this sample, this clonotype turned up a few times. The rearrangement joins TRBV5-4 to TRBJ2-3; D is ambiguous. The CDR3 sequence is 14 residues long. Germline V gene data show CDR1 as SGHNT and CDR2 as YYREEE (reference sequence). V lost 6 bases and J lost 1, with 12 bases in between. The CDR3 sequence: CASKTERGTDTQYF. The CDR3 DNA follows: TGTGCCAGCAAAACCGAACGGGGCACAGATACGCAGTATTTT.

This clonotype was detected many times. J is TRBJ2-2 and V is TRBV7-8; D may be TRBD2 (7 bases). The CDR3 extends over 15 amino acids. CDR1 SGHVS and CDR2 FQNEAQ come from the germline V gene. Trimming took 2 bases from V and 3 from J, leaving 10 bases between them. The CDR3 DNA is TGTGCCAGCAGCTTACCGGGGGGCTACACCGGGGAGCTGTTTTTT. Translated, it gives CASSLPGGYTGELFF.

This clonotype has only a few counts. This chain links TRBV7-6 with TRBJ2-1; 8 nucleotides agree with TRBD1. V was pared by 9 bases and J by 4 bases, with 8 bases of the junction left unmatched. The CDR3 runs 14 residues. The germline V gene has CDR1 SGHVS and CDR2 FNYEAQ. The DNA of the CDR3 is TGTGCCAGTCGCCGGGACAGGATGTACAATGAGCAGTTCTTC. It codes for CASRRDRMYNEQFF.

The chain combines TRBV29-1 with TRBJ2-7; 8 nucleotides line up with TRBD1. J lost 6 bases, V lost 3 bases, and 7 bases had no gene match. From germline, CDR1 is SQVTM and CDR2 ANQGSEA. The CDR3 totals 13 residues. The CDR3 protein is CSVEPGQVGEQYF. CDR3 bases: TGCAGCGTTGAGCCGGGACAGGTCGGCGAGCAGTACTTC.

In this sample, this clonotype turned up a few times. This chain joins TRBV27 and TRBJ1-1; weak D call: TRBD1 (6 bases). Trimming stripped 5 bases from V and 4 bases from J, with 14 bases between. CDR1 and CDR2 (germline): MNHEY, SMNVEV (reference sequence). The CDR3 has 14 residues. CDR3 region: CASSAGGRGTEAFF. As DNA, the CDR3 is TGTGCCAGCAGTGCCGGGGGCCGTGGCACTGAAGCTTTCTTT.

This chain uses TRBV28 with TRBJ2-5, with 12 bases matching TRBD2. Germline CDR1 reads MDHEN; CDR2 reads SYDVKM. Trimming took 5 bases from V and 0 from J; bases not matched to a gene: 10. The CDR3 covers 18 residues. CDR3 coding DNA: TGTGCCAGCAGTCTGGGGGACCGACTAGCGGGGGACCAAGAGACCCAGTACTTC. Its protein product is CASSLGDRLAGDQETQYF.

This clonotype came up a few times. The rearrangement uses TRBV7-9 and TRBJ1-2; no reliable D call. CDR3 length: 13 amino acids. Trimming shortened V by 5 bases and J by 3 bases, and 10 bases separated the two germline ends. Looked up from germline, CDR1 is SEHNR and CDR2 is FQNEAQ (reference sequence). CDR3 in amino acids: CASSPTQDYGYTF. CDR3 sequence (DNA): TGTGCCAGCAGCCCAACTCAGGACTATGGCTACACCTTC.

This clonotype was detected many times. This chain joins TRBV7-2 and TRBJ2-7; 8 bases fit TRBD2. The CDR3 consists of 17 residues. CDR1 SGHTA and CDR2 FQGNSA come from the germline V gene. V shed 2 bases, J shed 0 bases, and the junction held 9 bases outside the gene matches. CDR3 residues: CASSLFAGGWSSYEQYF. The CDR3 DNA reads TGTGCCAGCAGCTTATTTGCGGGGGGCTGGAGCTCCTACGAGCAGTACTTC.

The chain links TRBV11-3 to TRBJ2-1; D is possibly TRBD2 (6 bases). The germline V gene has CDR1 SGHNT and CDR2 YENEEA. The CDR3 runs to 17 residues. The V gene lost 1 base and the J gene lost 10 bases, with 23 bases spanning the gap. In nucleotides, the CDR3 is TGTGCCAGCAGCTTAGCTCTTTCCGCAGGGAAGCGGGTGGAGCAGTTCTTC. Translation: CASSLALSAGKRVEQFF.